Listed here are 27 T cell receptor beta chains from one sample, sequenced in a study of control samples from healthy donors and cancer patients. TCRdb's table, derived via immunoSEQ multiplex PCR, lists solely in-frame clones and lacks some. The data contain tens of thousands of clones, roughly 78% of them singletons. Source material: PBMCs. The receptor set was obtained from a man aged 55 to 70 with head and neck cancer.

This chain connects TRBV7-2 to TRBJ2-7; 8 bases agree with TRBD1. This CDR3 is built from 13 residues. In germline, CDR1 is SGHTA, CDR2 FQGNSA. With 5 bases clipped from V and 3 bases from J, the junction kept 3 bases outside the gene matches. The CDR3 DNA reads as TGTGCCAGCAGCCGTACAGGGGGCTACGAGCAGTACTTC. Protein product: CASSRTGGYEQYF. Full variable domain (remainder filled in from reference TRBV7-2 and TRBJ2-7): GAGVSQSPSNKVTEKGKDVELRCDPISGHTALYWYRQSLGQGLEFLIYFQGNSAPDKSGLPSDRFSAERTGGSVSTLTIQRTQQEDSAVYLCASSRTGGYEQYFGPGTRLTVT.

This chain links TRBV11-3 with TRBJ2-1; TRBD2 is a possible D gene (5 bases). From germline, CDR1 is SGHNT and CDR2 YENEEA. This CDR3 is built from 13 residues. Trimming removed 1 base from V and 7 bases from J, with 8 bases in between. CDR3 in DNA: TGTGCCAGCAGCTTAGGGACTTCAAATGAGCAGTTCTTC. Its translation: CASSLGTSNEQFF.

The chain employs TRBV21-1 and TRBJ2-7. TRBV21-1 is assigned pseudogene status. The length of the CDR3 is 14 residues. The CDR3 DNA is TGTGCCAGCAACGCAACCGGGCCCGATATGGAGCAGTACTTC. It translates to CASNATGPDMEQYF.

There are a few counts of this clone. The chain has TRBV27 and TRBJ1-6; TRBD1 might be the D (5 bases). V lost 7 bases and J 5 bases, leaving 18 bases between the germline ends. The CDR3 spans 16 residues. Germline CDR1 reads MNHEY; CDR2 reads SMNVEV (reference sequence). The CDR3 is CASTPGPQPDNSPLHF. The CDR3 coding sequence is TGTGCCAGCACCCCGGGGCCCCAGCCTGATAATTCACCCCTCCACTTT.

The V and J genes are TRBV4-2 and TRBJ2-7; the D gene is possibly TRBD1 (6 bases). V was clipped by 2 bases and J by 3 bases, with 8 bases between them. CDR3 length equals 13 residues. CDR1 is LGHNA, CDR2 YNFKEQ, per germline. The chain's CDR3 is CASSQRGGYEQYF. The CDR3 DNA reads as TGTGCCAGCAGCCAACGAGGGGGCTACGAGCAGTACTTC.

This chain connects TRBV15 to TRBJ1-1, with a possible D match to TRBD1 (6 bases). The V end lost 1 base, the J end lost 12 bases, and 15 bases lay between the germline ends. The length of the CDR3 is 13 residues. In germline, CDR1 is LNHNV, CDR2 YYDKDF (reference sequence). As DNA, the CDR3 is TGTGCCACCAGCAGAGGACAGGACAGAAACCCTTTCTTT. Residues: CATSRGQDRNPFF.

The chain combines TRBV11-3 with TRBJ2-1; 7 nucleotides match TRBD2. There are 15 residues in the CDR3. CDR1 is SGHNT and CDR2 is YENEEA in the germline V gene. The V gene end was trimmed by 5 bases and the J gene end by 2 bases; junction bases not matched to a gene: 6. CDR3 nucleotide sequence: TGTGCCAGCAGCGTAAGCGGGACGGCCTACAATGAGCAGTTCTTC. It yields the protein CASSVSGTAYNEQFF.

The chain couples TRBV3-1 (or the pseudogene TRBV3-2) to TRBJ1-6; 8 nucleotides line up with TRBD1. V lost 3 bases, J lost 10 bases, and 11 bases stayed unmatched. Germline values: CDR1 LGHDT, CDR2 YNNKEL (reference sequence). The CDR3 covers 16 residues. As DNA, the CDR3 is TGTGCCAGCAGCCACCAAGGACAGGGTTTTGGATCACCCCTCCACTTT. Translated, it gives CASSHQGQGFGSPLHF.

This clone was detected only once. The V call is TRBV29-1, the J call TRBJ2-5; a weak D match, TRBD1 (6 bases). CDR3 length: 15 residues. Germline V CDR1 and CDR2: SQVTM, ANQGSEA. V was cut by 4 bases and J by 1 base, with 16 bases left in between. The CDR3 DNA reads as TGCAGCGTTGGGGGGCAGGGCACCCTCCAAGAGACCCAGTACTTC. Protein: CSVGGQGTLQETQYF.

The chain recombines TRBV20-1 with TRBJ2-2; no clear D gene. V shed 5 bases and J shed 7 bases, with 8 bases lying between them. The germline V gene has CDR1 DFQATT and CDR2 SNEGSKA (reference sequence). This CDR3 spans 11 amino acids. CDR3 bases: TGCAGTGCTTATGGGATCGGGGAGCTGTTTTTT. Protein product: CSAYGIGELFF.

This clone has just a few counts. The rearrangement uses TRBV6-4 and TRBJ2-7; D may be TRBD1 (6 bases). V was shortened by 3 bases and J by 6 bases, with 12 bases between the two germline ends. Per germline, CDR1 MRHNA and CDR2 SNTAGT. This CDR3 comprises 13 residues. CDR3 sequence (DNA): TGTGCCAGCAGTGAAACGGACAGTTCCGAGCAGTACTTC. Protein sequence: CASSETDSSEQYF.

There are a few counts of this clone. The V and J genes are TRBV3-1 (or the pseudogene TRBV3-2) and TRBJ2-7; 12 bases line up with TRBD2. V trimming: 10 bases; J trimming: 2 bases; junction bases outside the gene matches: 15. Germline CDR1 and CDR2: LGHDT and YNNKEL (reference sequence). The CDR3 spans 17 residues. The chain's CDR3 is CATAGRLAGATPYEQYF. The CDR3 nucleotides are TGTGCCACGGCCGGAAGACTAGCGGGAGCCACCCCCTACGAGCAGTACTTC.

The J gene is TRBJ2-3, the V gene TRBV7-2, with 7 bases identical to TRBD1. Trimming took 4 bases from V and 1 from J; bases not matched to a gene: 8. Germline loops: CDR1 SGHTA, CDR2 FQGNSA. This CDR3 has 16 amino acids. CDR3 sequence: CASSSRRQGGTDTQYF. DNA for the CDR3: TGTGCCAGCAGCTCCCGACGACAGGGCGGCACAGATACGCAGTATTTT.

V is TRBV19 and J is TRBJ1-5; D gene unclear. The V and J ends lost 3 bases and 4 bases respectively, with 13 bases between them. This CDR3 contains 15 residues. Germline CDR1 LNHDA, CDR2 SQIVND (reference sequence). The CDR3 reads CASSILGFGNQPQHF. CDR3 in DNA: TGTGCCAGTAGTATTCTCGGTTTTGGGAATCAGCCCCAGCATTTT.

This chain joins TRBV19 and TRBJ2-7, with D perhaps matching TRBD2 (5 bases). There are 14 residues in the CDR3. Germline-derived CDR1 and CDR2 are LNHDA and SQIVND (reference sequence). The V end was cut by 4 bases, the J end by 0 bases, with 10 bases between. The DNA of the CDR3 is TGTGCCAGTAGTACCACGGGGAGCTCCTACGAGCAGTACTTC. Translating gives CASSTTGSSYEQYF.

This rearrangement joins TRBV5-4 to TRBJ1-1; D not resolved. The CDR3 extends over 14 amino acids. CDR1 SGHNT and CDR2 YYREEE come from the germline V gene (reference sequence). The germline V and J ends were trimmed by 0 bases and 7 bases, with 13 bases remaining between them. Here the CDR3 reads CASSLDVAGREAFF. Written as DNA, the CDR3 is TGTGCCAGCAGCTTGGATGTGGCCGGACGTGAAGCTTTCTTT.

The CDR3 DNA follows: TGTGCCAGCAGTTGGGGGTTTGGCTACGAGCAGTACTTC. Its protein product is CASSWGFGYEQYF. The chain combines TRBV12-3 or TRBV12-4 with TRBJ2-7; D is perhaps TRBD1 or TRBD2 (5 bases each). V dropped 4 bases and J dropped 3 bases, with 10 bases sitting between them. CDR3 length: 13 residues.

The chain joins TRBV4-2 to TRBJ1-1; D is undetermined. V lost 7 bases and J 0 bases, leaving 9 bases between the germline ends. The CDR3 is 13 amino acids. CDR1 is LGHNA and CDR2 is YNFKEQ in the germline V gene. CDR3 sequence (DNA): TGTGCCAGCACCCCTCAGCTGAACACTGAAGCTTTCTTT. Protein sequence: CASTPQLNTEAFF.

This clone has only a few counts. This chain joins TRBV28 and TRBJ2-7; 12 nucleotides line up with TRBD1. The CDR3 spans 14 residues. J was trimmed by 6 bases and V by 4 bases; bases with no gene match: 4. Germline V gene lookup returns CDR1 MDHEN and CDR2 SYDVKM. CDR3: CASSSGQGASEQYF. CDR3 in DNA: TGTGCCAGCAGTTCGGGACAGGGGGCGAGCGAGCAGTACTTC.

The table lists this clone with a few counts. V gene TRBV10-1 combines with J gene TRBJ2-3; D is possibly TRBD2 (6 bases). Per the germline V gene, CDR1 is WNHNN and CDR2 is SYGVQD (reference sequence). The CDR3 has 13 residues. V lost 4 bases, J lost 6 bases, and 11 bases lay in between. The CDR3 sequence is CASSAGGLDTQYF. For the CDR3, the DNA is TGCGCCAGCAGTGCCGGGGGTTTGGATACGCAGTATTTT.

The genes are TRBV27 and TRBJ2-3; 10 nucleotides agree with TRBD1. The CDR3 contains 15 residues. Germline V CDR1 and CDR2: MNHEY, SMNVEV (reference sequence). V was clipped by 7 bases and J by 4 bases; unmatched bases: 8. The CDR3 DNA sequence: TGTGCCAGCACCCTCCGGGACAGGGGTGCAGATACGCAGTATTTT. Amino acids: CASTLRDRGADTQYF.

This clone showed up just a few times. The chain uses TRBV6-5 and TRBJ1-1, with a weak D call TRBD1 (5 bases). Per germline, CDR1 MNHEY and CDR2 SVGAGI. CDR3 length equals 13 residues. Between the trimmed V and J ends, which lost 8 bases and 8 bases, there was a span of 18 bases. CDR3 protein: CASRGRGPVEAFF. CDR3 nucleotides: TGTGCCAGCCGCGGGAGGGGTCCGGTCGAAGCTTTCTTT.

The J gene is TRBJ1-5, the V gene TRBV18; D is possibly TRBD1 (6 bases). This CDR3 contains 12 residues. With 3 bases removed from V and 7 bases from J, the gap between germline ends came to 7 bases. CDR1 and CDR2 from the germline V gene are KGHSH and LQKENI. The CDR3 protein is CASSPTGQPQHF. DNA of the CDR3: TGTGCCAGCTCACCGACAGGCCAGCCCCAGCATTTT.

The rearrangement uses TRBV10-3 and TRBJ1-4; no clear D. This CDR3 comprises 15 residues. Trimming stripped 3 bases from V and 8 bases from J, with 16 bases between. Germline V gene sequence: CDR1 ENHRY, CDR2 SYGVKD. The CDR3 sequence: CAISDARDLSEKLFF. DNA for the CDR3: TGTGCCATCAGTGATGCGCGCGACCTATCAGAAAAACTGTTTTTT.

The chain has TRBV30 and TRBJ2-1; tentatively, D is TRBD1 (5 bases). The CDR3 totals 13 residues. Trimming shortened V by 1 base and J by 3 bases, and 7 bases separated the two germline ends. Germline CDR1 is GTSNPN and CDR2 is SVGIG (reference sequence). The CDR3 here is CAWSADSYNEQFF. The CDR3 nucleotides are TGTGCCTGGAGTGCCGACAGCTACAATGAGCAGTTCTTC.

The DNA of the CDR3 is TGTGCCACCAGTGAGGCTAGCGGGAGCTCCTACAATGAGCAGTTCTTC. It translates to CATSEASGSSYNEQFF. The genes are TRBV24-1 and TRBJ2-1, with 10 bases that match TRBD2. This CDR3 has 16 amino acids. In germline, CDR1 is KGHDR, CDR2 SFDVKD. J was trimmed by 0 bases and V by 4 bases; bases with no gene match: 2.

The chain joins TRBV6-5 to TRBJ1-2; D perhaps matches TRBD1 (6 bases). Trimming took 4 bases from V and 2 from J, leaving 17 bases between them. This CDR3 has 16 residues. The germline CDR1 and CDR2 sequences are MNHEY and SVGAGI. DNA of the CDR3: TGTGCCAGCAGTTTAAACCTCAGACAGGCAAACTATGGCTACACCTTC. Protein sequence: CASSLNLRQANYGYTF.